These 20 T cell receptor beta chains share one sample of origin, sequenced in a study of Ad26.COV2.S vaccination and SARS-CoV-2 variants (dated by TCRdb to the early 2020s). Library creation used the immunoSEQ multiplex PCR assay. Held by TCRdb, this immuneACCESS table contains in-frame sequences only and omits some clones. Under half of the omission traces to an unresolved V gene where checked; the cause of the rest is unknown. A total of about 140,000 clones appear in this sample, 86% of them only once. The ten top clones hold approximately 5% of the sample. What the time point label conveys for this sample: individuals recovered from natural SARS-CoV-2 infection. The sequencing here drew on peripheral blood, taken after recovery from COVID-19. The receptors here all came from a human donor who had recovered from COVID-19.

The rearrangement joins TRBV2 to TRBJ2-7; perhaps TRBD2 as D (6 bases). CDR3 length: 13 residues. V was clipped by 7 bases and J by 1 base, with 11 bases between them. Germline CDR1 SNHLY, CDR2 FYNNEI. Here the CDR3 DNA reads TGTGCCAGCAAAGGGCGGGGTTCCTACGAGCAGTACTTC. It codes for CASKGRGSYEQYF.

The chain combines TRBV11-2 with TRBJ1-3; D unclear. V was clipped by 3 bases and J by 0 bases, with 6 bases between them. This CDR3 is built from 14 residues. Germline V lookup: CDR1 SGHAT, CDR2 FQNNGV. CDR3 residues: CASSLGFSGNTIYF. CDR3 bases: TGTGCCAGCAGCTTGGGGTTCTCTGGAAACACCATATATTTT.

In DNA, the CDR3 is TGTGCCAGCTCACCACGTCGGGAAGAGGGTGAGCAGTTCTTC. Its protein product is CASSPRREEGEQFF. This sequence joins TRBV18 and TRBJ2-1, with TRBD2 as a possible D gene (5 bases). The CDR3 totals 14 residues. The V gene lost 1 base and the J gene lost 9 bases, with 13 bases spanning the gap. Germline V lookup: CDR1 KGHSH, CDR2 LQKENI. The full variable domain, its missing parts supplied by reference TRBV18 and TRBJ2-1, is NAGVMQNPRHLVRRRGQEARLRCSPMKGHSHVYWYRQLPEEGLKFMVYLQKENIIDESGMPKERFSAEFPKEGPSILRIQQVVRGDSAAYFCASSPRREEGEQFFGPGTRLTVL.

The gene calls are TRBV18 and TRBJ2-3; no clear D gene. This CDR3 region has 14 residues. With 2 bases removed from V and 1 base from J, the gap between germline ends came to 7 bases. CDR1 is KGHSH and CDR2 is LQKENI in the germline V gene. DNA of the CDR3: TGTGCCAGCTCACCAAATATGGGCACAGATACGCAGTATTTT. The encoded protein is CASSPNMGTDTQYF.

In its sample, this clone was seen a few times. The gene calls are TRBV7-9 and TRBJ1-5; D is unclear. The germline V gene has CDR1 SEHNR and CDR2 FQNEAQ (reference sequence). This CDR3 has 14 amino acids. Trimming shortened V by 5 bases and J by 4 bases, and 12 bases separated the two germline ends. As DNA, the CDR3 is TGTGCCAGCAGCCCGGGAGAGGGTAATCAGCCCCAGCATTTT. Translating gives CASSPGEGNQPQHF. Looking up the rest from reference TRBV7-9 and TRBJ1-5 gives the full variable domain: DTGVSQNPRHKITKRGQNVTFRCDPISEHNRLYWYRQTLGQGPEFLTYFQNEAQLEKSRLLSDRFSAERPKGSFSTLEIQRTEQGDSAMYLCASSPGEGNQPQHFGDGTRLSIL.

The chain has TRBV6-2 or TRBV6-3 and TRBJ2-7; maybe TRBD2 (5 bases). CDR1 is MNHEY and CDR2 is SVGEGT in the germline V gene. CDR3 length: 16 amino acids. Trimming stripped 5 bases from V and 0 bases from J, with 17 bases between. The CDR3 region is CASSPPDYRSSYEQYF. The DNA for the CDR3 is TGTGCCAGCAGTCCCCCTGACTACCGGAGCTCCTACGAGCAGTACTTC.

The chain combines TRBV10-3 with TRBJ1-3; TRBD1 aligns across 8 bases. V shed 4 bases, J shed 5 bases, and the junction held 13 bases outside the gene matches. CDR1 ENHRY and CDR2 SYGVKD come from the germline V gene. The CDR3 sequence is 17 residues long. The CDR3 here is CAISVRADRVYRNTIYF. In DNA form, the CDR3 reads TGTGCCATCAGTGTTAGAGCGGACAGGGTGTACAGAAACACCATATATTTT.

The chain couples TRBV4-1 to TRBJ2-7, with a weak D call TRBD1 (6 bases). With 1 base removed from V and 4 bases from J, the gap between germline ends came to 14 bases. Germline CDR1 and CDR2: MGHRA and YSYEKL. This CDR3 spans 15 amino acids. CDR3 sequence: CASSQGPGRGYEQYF. In DNA, the CDR3 is TGCGCCAGCAGCCAAGGTCCAGGCAGGGGTTACGAGCAGTACTTC.

The CDR3 DNA is TGTGCCAGCAGCGTAGAGGGGACAGGGAGGGATGGCTACACCTTC. Translating it yields CASSVEGTGRDGYTF. V usage is TRBV9 and J usage is TRBJ1-2, with TRBD1 matching over 9 bases. The J segment lost 6 bases and the V segment lost 0 bases, leaving 6 bases of the junction unmatched. This CDR3 contains 15 residues. Germline V lookup: CDR1 SGDLS, CDR2 YYNGEE. The full variable domain, in which reference TRBV9 and TRBJ1-2 provide the parts outside the CDR3, is DSGVTQTPKHLITATGQRVTLRCSPRSGDLSVYWYQQSLDQGLQFLIQYYNGEERAKGNILERFSAQQFPDLHSELNLSSLELGDSALYFCASSVEGTGRDGYTFGSGTRLTVV.

This clone was observed a few times. The V and J genes are TRBV5-1 and TRBJ2-7; D not certain. Trimming shortened V by 5 bases and J by 2 bases, and 8 bases separated the two germline ends. The germline gives CDR1 SGHRS, CDR2 YFSETQ. The CDR3 runs 12 residues. CDR3 nucleotide sequence: TGCGCCAGCAGTGAGACGGCCTACGAGCAGTACTTC. Its protein product is CASSETAYEQYF.

The chain links TRBV27 to TRBJ2-2; D perhaps matches TRBD1 (6 bases). CDR1 and CDR2 (germline): MNHEY, SMNVEV (reference sequence). With 8 bases removed from V and 2 bases from J, the gap between germline ends came to 12 bases. The CDR3 has 14 amino acids. The CDR3 DNA reads as TGTGCCAGCGCCGACAGGATCAACACCGGGGAGCTGTTTTTT. It yields the protein CASADRINTGELFF.

The chain is built from TRBV6-1 and TRBJ1-2, with D possibly TRBD1 on 6 matching bases. With 2 bases removed from V and 7 bases from J, the gap between germline ends came to 17 bases. The CDR3 has 15 residues. Looked up from germline, CDR1 is MNHNS and CDR2 is SASEGT. For the CDR3, the DNA is TGTGCCAGCAGTGAACTCTCGGGGGGCACGGGTGGCTACACCTTC. Protein product: CASSELSGGTGGYTF.

In its sample, this clone was seen a few times. This same CDR3 is encoded by further DNA sequences in the sample. The rearrangement uses TRBV7-2 and TRBJ1-1; D unclear. Germline values: CDR1 SGHTA, CDR2 FQGNSA. The CDR3 length is 13 residues. The germline V and J ends were trimmed by 1 base and 2 bases, with 5 bases remaining between them. DNA for the CDR3: TGTGCCAGCAGCTTAGGAAGAAACACTGAAGCTTTCTTT. The encoded protein is CASSLGRNTEAFF.

The gene calls are TRBV28 and TRBJ1-5, with TRBD1 as a possible D gene (5 bases). The CDR3 length is 13 residues. CDR1 is MDHEN and CDR2 is SYDVKM in the germline V gene. Trimming took off 7 bases at V and 2 bases at J, with 9 bases between the two ends. The CDR3 reads CASTQDGNQPQHF. The CDR3 DNA follows: TGTGCCAGCACACAGGACGGCAATCAGCCCCAGCATTTT.

The chain has TRBV7-2 and TRBJ2-3; unclear D gene. The germline V and J ends were trimmed by 1 base and 2 bases, with 7 bases remaining between them. Germline CDR1 reads SGHTA; CDR2 reads FQGNSA. This CDR3 spans 14 amino acids. In nucleotides, the CDR3 is TGTGCCAGCAGCTTAGTCGCGGTCACAGATACGCAGTATTTT. Protein sequence: CASSLVAVTDTQYF.

The chain employs TRBV19 and TRBJ1-3; D remains unclear. Germline CDR1 is LNHDA and CDR2 is SQIVND (reference sequence). Deletions cut 0 bases from V and 0 bases from J, with 6 bases between. This CDR3 is 15 amino acids long. The CDR3 here is CASSIDRSSGNTIYF. Written as DNA, the CDR3 is TGTGCCAGTAGTATAGATCGAAGCTCTGGAAACACCATATATTTT. Looking up the rest from reference TRBV19 and TRBJ1-3 gives the full variable domain: DGGITQSPKYLFRKEGQNVTLSCEQNLNHDAMYWYRQDPGQGLRLIYYSQIVNDFQKGDIAEGYSVSREKKESFPLTVTSAQKNPTAFYLCASSIDRSSGNTIYFGEGSWLTVV.

V gene TRBV7-2 combines with J gene TRBJ1-2, with D maybe TRBD1 (5 bases). The CDR3 covers 14 residues. Trimming pared 3 bases from V and 5 bases from J, leaving 13 bases between. CDR1 and CDR2 from the germline V gene are SGHTA and FQGNSA. DNA of the CDR3: TGTGCCAGCAGCTTGACAGCCCTGGAGTATGGCTACACCTTC. Translating it yields CASSLTALEYGYTF. The full variable domain, in which reference TRBV7-2 and TRBJ1-2 provide the parts outside the CDR3, is GAGVSQSPSNKVTEKGKDVELRCDPISGHTALYWYRQSLGQGLEFLIYFQGNSAPDKSGLPSDRFSAERTGGSVSTLTIQRTQQEDSAVYLCASSLTALEYGYTFGSGTRLTVV.

The chain joins TRBV2 to TRBJ1-2, with D possibly being TRBD1 (5 bases). This CDR3 is 12 amino acids long. V lost 8 bases and J lost 13, with 20 bases in between. Germline lookup yields CDR1 SNHLY and CDR2 FYNNEI. The CDR3 region has the DNA TGTGCCAGCTCAACCCCTGGGGGGGTTGGCACCTTC. Its translation is CASSTPGGVGTF.

This sequence joins TRBV27 and TRBJ1-1; TRBD1 might be the D (5 bases). Trimming removed 1 base at V and 5 bases at J, with 8 bases between. The CDR3 runs to 13 residues. The germline gives CDR1 MNHEY, CDR2 SMNVEV (reference sequence). The CDR3 bases are TGTGCCAGCAGTTTATACGGGGGGACTGAAGCTTTCTTT. Residues: CASSLYGGTEAFF.

This rearrangement joins TRBV19 to TRBJ1-6; TRBD1 might be the D (6 bases). Trimming left V 5 bases short and J 0 bases short, with 14 bases between. Looked up from germline, CDR1 is LNHDA and CDR2 is SQIVND (reference sequence). The CDR3 consists of 17 residues. CDR3 amino acids: CASSSGQTSSYNSPLHF. The CDR3 DNA reads as TGTGCCAGTAGTTCCGGACAGACGAGCTCCTATAATTCACCCCTCCACTTT.